This passage covers 9 T cell receptor beta chains from one sample sequenced in a study of Graves' ophthalmopathy and Graves' hyperthyroidism. TCR beta CDR3 regions were amplified from RNA transcripts. Amplification began with first-round RT-PCR using HTBI primers, then second-round multiplex PCR was performed. TCRdb independently ran MiXCR on the multiplex PCR reads; one entry per CDR3 protein. The table records around 1.1 million distinct CDR3 sequences, about 40% of them present only once. Sample: peripheral blood or thyroid tissue (not recorded which). Source of these receptors: an adult man with Graves' hyperthyroidism.

This clonotype was observed many times. This CDR3 is CASSRGGPPFNSPLHF. In DNA, the CDR3 is TGTGCCAGCAGTCGAGGGGGGCCTCCCTTTAATTCACCCCTCCACTTT. This chain connects TRBV7-2 to TRBJ1-6; perhaps TRBD1 as D (6 bases). There are 16 residues in the CDR3. Trimming left V 6 bases short and J 6 bases short, with 18 bases between. The germline gives CDR1 SGHTA, CDR2 FQGNSA.

The chain couples TRBV4-2 to TRBJ2-7, with 7 bases fitting TRBD2. The germline V gene has CDR1 LGHNA and CDR2 YNFKEQ. J was trimmed by 2 bases and V by 2 bases; bases with no gene match: 3. The CDR3 is 14 amino acids. The CDR3 nucleotides are TGTGCCAGCAGCCAAACTAGCGAGGCCTACGAGCAGTACTTC. As protein: CASSQTSEAYEQYF.

In this sample, this clonotype turned up a few times. The rearrangement joins TRBV25-1 to TRBJ2-5, with 7 bases fitting TRBD1. This CDR3 region has 14 residues. Trimming cost V 5 bases and J 3 bases; bases outside gene matches: 6. Germline V gene data show CDR1 as MGHDK and CDR2 as SYGVNS. The DNA of the CDR3 is TGTGCCAGCAGTCCAGGGACAGTTGAAGAGACCCAGTACTTC. It encodes CASSPGTVEETQYF.

The chain couples TRBV5-1 to TRBJ2-2, with 7 positions matching TRBD1. This CDR3 region has 14 residues. V shed 2 bases and J 7 bases; nucleotides not matched to a gene: 5. Germline CDR1 is SGHRS and CDR2 is YFSETQ. The CDR3 sequence is CASSFSQGNGELFF. Written as DNA, the CDR3 is TGCGCCAGCAGCTTTTCACAGGGGAACGGGGAGCTGTTTTTT.

On this clonotype: One end of the junction is discordant with germline, which a read error may explain. This chain uses TRBV7-2 with TRBJ2-7; TRBD2 might be the D (5 bases). The V gene's germline CDR1 is SGHTA and CDR2 FQGNSA. The CDR3 is 13 residues long. In DNA form, the CDR3 reads TGTGCCAGCAGCCTAGCCCCTGGAGACGAGCAGCACTTC. It yields the protein CASSLAPGDEQHF.

The V call is TRBV5-1, the J call TRBJ2-7; 7 nucleotides align to TRBD2. J was trimmed by 5 bases and V by 5 bases; bases with no gene match: 7. Germline lookup yields CDR1 SGHRS and CDR2 YFSETQ. The length of the CDR3 is 13 residues. The CDR3 loop is CASRTAGVNEQYF. DNA for the CDR3: TGCGCCAGCAGAACGGCGGGAGTCAACGAGCAGTACTTC.

The chain uses TRBV9 and TRBJ2-2, with TRBD2 identical over 11 bases. The CDR3 spans 17 residues. CDR1 and CDR2 from the germline V gene are SGDLS and YYNGEE. V was pared by 0 bases and J by 2 bases, with 3 bases of the junction left unmatched. CDR3 region: CASSVELAGDNTGELFF. In nucleotides, the CDR3 is TGTGCCAGCAGCGTAGAACTAGCGGGGGATAACACCGGGGAGCTGTTTTTT.

The chain uses TRBV2 and TRBJ1-1; D not resolved. CDR3 length: 10 amino acids. V was shortened by 5 bases and J by 8 bases, with 6 bases between the two germline ends. CDR1 is SNHLY and CDR2 is FYNNEI in the germline V gene. CDR3 in DNA: TGTGCCAGCAGTAGGCTCGAAGCTTTCTTT. Translating gives CASSRLEAFF.

The chain has TRBV6-2 or TRBV6-3 and TRBJ2-7; D is ambiguous. Germline V CDR1 and CDR2: MNHEY, SVGEGT. The V end was cut by 2 bases, the J end by 3 bases, with 8 bases between. The CDR3 contains 13 residues. CDR3 nucleotide sequence: TGTGCCAGCAGTTACCGACGTTACTACGAGCAGTACTTC. This sequence encodes CASSYRRYYEQYF.